This TCR beta chain was sequenced in a study of esophageal squamous cell carcinoma under preoperative chemotherapy. Study at large: Both tumor-infiltrating lymphocytes and peripheral blood T cells were profiled. Study outcomes and limitations: After chemotherapy, TCR diversity rose significantly in peripheral T cells but not in tumor-infiltrating lymphocytes.

This clonotype is medium-sized. Its antigen is undetermined. The time point here: after preoperative PTX-NDP chemotherapy. Before surgery, patients were given preoperative paclitaxel-nedaplatin chemotherapy. The germline CDR1 and CDR2 sequences are SGHVS and FQNEAQ. Unmatched junction bases numbered 6, after V lost 0 bases and J lost 7 bases. This CDR3 is built from 17 residues. TCRdb re-derived calls from the PCR reads in MiXCR, one entry per CDR3 protein. This table has around 34,000 distinct CDR3 sequences, 50% to 60% appearing once. The rearrangement joins TRBV7-8 to TRBJ2-1; 13 bases fit TRBD2. The clonotype was recovered from a human donor with esophageal squamous cell carcinoma. The donor label of this sample is uncertain. Sampling was performed from a patient given preoperative chemotherapy. CDR3 DNA: TGTGCCAGCAGCTTAGCTCGACTAGCGGGGGGCCTAAATGAGCAGTTCTTC. This sequence encodes CASSLARLAGGLNEQFF.